This TCR beta chain was observed in a study of molecular identifiers for immune sequencing clone quantification. In TCRdb, the PCR reads were re-called with MiXCR into one record per CDR3 protein. There are 100,000 or so distinct CDR3 sequences in the sample; around a fifth occur only once, and 1% to 1.2% lies in the top ten. Trimming took 3 bases from V and 5 from J, leaving 16 bases between them. Germline CDR1 and CDR2: MNHEY and SMNVEV (reference sequence). This CDR3 contains 15 residues. Study conclusions and caveats: Clones above 20 RNA copies contained over 99% of effector molecules and under 1% of naive molecules.

There are many counts of this clonotype. Antigen specificity is unknown. The chain has TRBV27 and TRBJ1-1; possible D gene TRBD1, 5 bases. This sequence was found in a human donor in good health. Some libraries in this study had Jurkat cell RNA spiked in. The specimen sequenced was naive CD8+ T cells from blood, with Jurkat cell RNA spiked in. The subset was: FACS-sorted CD8+CD4-CCR7+CD45RA+ naive T cells. In DNA, the CDR3 is TGTGCCAGCAGTTTTGTGGCAGGGAGAAGGACTGAAGCTTTCTTT. The encoded protein is CASSFVAGRRTEAFF.